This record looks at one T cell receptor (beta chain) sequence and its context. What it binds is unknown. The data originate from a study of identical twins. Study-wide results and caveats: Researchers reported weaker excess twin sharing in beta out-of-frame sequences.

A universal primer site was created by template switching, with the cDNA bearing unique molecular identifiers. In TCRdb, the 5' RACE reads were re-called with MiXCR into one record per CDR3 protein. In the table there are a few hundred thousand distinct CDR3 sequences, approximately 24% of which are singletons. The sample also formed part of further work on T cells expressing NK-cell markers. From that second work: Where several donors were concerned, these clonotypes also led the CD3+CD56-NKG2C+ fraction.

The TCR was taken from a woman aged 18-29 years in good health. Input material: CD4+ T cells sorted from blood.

The CDR3 region is CASTRTSGGSYEQYF. The CDR3 bases are TGTGCCAGCACTCGTACAAGCGGGGGTTCCTACGAGCAGTACTTC. This chain connects TRBV6-1 to TRBJ2-7, with 8 bases matching TRBD2. The germline V gene encodes CDR1 MNHNS and CDR2 SASEGT. This CDR3 has 15 amino acids. Trimming took 7 bases from V and 1 from J; bases not matched to a gene: 9.